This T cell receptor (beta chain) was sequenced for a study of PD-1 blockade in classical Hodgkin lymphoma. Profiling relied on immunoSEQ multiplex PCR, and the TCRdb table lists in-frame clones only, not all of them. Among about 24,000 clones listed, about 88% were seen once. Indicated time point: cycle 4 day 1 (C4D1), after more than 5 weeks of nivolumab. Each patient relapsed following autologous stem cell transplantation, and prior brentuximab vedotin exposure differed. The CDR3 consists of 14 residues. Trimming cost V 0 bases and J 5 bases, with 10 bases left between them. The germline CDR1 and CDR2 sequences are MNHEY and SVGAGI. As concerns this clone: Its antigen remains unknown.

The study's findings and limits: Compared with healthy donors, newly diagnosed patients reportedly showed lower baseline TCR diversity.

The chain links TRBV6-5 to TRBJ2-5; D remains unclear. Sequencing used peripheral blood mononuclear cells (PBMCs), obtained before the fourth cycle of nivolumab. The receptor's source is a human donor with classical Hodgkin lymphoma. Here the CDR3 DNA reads TGTGCCAGCAGTTACTCTCCCCTAGGGGAGACCCAGTACTTC. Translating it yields CASSYSPLGETQYF.